This TCR beta chain was identified during a study of T cells expressing NK-cell markers. TCRdb reprocessed the 5' RACE reads and reports one entry per CDR3 protein, with no DNA. In all, the sample yields some 340,000 distinct CDR3 sequences. Germline assignment: CDR1 ENHRY and CDR2 SYGVKD. CDR3 length: 14 residues. The chain has TRBV10-3 and TRBJ2-3. This sequence was found in a man aged 18-70 years in good health. The sequenced material came from blood T cells: a sorted CD56 or NKG2C T cell subset, CD4+ or CD8+ T cells, or bulk PBMC T cells (not recorded which). CDR3 loop: CAISGVGFPDTQYF.